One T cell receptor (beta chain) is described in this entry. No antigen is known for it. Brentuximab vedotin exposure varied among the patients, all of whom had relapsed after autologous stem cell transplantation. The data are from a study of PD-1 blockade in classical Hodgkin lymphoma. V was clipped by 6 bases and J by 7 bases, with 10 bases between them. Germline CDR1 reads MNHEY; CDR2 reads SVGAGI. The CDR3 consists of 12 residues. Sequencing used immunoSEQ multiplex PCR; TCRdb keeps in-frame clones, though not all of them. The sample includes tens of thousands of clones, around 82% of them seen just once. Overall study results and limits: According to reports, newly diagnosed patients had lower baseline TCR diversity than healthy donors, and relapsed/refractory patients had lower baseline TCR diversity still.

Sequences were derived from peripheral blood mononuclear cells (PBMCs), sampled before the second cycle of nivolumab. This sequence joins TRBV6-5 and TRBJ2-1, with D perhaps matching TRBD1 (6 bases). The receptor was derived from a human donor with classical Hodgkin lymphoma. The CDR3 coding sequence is TGTGCCAGCAGAAGGGGGTGGAATGAGCAGTTCTTC. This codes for CASRRGWNEQFF.